Below are 5 T cell receptor beta chains sequenced from a single sample in a study of spatial heterogeneity in lung cancer. Their target antigens are unknown. Time point indicated: sample taken at primary tumor resection. TCRdb processed the 5' RACE reads anew with MiXCR; each CDR3 protein has one entry. The table shows tens of thousands of distinct CDR3 sequences, with less than 20% occurring only once. Study results and limitations: Expanded alpha and beta TCR counts within tumors tracked tumor mutation counts.

Sequences were derived from lung tumor tissue, sampled at surgery. These receptors originate from a female donor with early-stage non-small cell lung cancer.

This clonotype was found a few times. V and J are TRBV13 and TRBJ2-5; 11 bases line up with TRBD1. V gave up 5 bases and J gave up 1 base; unmatched junction bases: 6. Germline V lookup: CDR1 PRHDT, CDR2 FYEKMQ (reference sequence). The CDR3 length is 16 residues. The DNA of the CDR3 is TGTGCCAGCAGCATTGCGGGACAGGGGGGCCAAGAGACCCAGTACTTC. This gives the protein CASSIAGQGGQETQYF.

This clonotype was seen many times. The genes are TRBV20-1 and TRBJ2-3, with D perhaps TRBD1 (6 bases). The CDR3 loop spans 13 amino acids. Germline lookup yields CDR1 DFQATT and CDR2 SNEGSKA (reference sequence). Trimming took off 3 bases at V and 2 bases at J, with 9 bases between the two ends. The CDR3 coding sequence is TGCAGTGCTAGCCGGGACACCACAGATACGCAGTATTTT. Its protein product is CSASRDTTDTQYF.

The chain links TRBV5-4 to TRBJ2-7; TRBD1 matches at 11 bases. From germline, CDR1 is SGHNT and CDR2 YYREEE (reference sequence). With V trimmed by 2 bases and J by 3 bases, 7 bases remained unmatched. This CDR3 is built from 16 residues. The CDR3 sequence: CASSFWSGTGGYEQYF. As DNA, the CDR3 is TGTGCCAGCAGCTTTTGGTCGGGGACAGGGGGCTACGAGCAGTACTTC.

Many counts were recorded for this clonotype. V and J are TRBV6-5 and TRBJ2-3, with unresolved D. This CDR3 is built from 14 residues. Deletions cut 2 bases from V and 4 bases from J, with 10 bases between. Germline CDR1 MNHEY, CDR2 SVGAGI. The CDR3 reads CASSYRGLADTQYF. The CDR3 DNA follows: TGTGCCAGCAGTTACCGTGGGTTGGCAGATACGCAGTATTTT.

This chain connects TRBV7-9 to TRBJ2-1; 10 positions match TRBD2. This CDR3 has 15 amino acids. Per the germline V gene, CDR1 is SEHNR and CDR2 is FQNEAQ (reference sequence). Unmatched junction bases numbered 5, after V lost 2 bases and J lost 7 bases. The CDR3 here is CASSLTAGGPNEQFF. The CDR3 DNA reads TGTGCCAGCAGCTTAACAGCGGGAGGGCCGAATGAGCAGTTCTTC.